The clone carrying this TCR beta chain was found once. The sample comes from a study of blood T cell repertoires in COVID-19. Background on the study: Researchers got acute and convalescent COVID-19 samples from the United States, Italy and Spain. Nucleic acid was either cDNA or gDNA, and it came from T cells, B-cell-depleted T cells, or PBMCs.

As originally analysed: Nucleated cell number was recorded as an estimate derived from reference gene primer amplification. The repertoire was sequenced with immunoSEQ multiplex PCR; TCRdb's copy has only in-frame clones and lacks some. V and J calls and clone size are copied from that table; D and trimming were computed from the DNA. The table has 65,000 or so clones, about 83% seen once. This CDR3 has 14 residues. Germline CDR1 SGDLS, CDR2 YYNGEE. Trimming cost V 0 bases and J 5 bases, with 11 bases left between them. The source is a human donor in a cohort sampled during active COVID-19. Sequenced input: peripheral blood. This chain joins TRBV9 and TRBJ1-2; possibly TRBD1 for D (6 bases). CDR3 amino acids: CASSVAPGDYGYTF. The CDR3 nucleotides read TGTGCCAGCAGCGTAGCTCCAGGGGATTATGGCTACACCTTC.